These 11 T cell receptor beta chains were all obtained from the same sample, sequenced in a study of T cell repertoires in cytomegalovirus infection. No antigen is known for these receptors. TCRdb passed the reads through MiXCR, listing each CDR3 protein once. The data contain 700,000 to 900,000 distinct CDR3 sequences, around 29% of them seen just once; the ten biggest clones take up over 10%. This sample comprised cultured CD8+ T cells from PBMCs, obtained from culture after CMV antigen stimulation. These receptor sequences come from a human donor in good health (CMV status not recorded). Some clones in this sample may be carry-over from other donors' samples.

Points on this clonotype: One junction end disagrees with the germline gene, perhaps due to a read error. The chain links TRBV29-1 to TRBJ1-2, with D maybe TRBD1 (5 bases). Germline loops: CDR1 SQVTM, CDR2 ANQGSEA. The CDR3 runs 8 residues. CDR3 region: CSVSDSAF. CDR3 DNA sequence: TGCAGCGTTTCAGACAGCGCCTTC.

The sample holds a few counts of this clonotype. The gene calls are TRBV25-1 and TRBJ1-1; perhaps TRBD1 as D (5 bases). Germline V lookup: CDR1 MGHDK, CDR2 SYGVNS. The CDR3 covers 13 residues. Trimming removed 3 bases at V and 4 bases at J, with 9 bases between. CDR3 in amino acids: CASSEGGITEAFF. CDR3 nucleotide sequence: TGTGCCAGCAGTGAGGGGGGAATCACTGAAGCTTTCTTT.

The chain carries TRBV12-3 or TRBV12-4 and TRBJ1-5; tentative D call: TRBD1 (5 bases). V was clipped by 6 bases and J by 1 base, with 19 bases between them. This CDR3 is 17 amino acids long. CDR3 nucleotide sequence: TGTGCCAGCAGGCCCAGACCCGTTAAGGGGAGCAATCAGCCCCAGCATTTT. Amino acids: CASRPRPVKGSNQPQHF.

V usage is TRBV7-9 and J usage is TRBJ2-7, with a weak D call TRBD1 (6 bases). This CDR3 region has 16 residues. V dropped 0 bases and J dropped 0 bases, with 12 bases sitting between them. Germline-derived CDR1 and CDR2 are SEHNR and FQNEAQ (reference sequence). CDR3 sequence reads: CASSLARQGTSYEQYF. DNA of the CDR3: TGTGCCAGCAGCTTAGCGAGGCAGGGGACCTCCTACGAGCAGTACTTC. Filled out from reference TRBV7-9 and TRBJ2-7, the complete variable domain reads DTGVSQNPRHKITKRGQNVTFRCDPISEHNRLYWYRQTLGQGPEFLTYFQNEAQLEKSRLLSDRFSAERPKGSFSTLEIQRTEQGDSAMYLCASSLARQGTSYEQYFGPGTRLTVT.

This clonotype was picked up a small number of times. V usage is TRBV7-9 and J usage is TRBJ1-2; tentative D call: TRBD1 (5 bases). Germline V gene lookup returns CDR1 SEHNR and CDR2 FQNEAQ (reference sequence). The CDR3 is 15 residues long. The germline V and J ends were trimmed by 2 bases and 6 bases, with 16 bases remaining between them. CDR3: CASSLPRPGRDGYTF. The CDR3 coding sequence is TGTGCCAGCAGCTTACCCCGGCCAGGGAGGGATGGCTACACCTTC.

The chain links TRBV10-2 to TRBJ1-2, with 7 bases aligning to TRBD1. Germline values: CDR1 WSHSY, CDR2 SAAADI. J was trimmed by 4 bases and V by 0 bases; bases with no gene match: 8. This CDR3 is built from 16 residues. The CDR3 protein is CASSESREGQPYGYTF. DNA of the CDR3: TGCGCCAGCAGTGAGTCTCGGGAGGGACAGCCCTATGGCTACACCTTC.

The V call is TRBV7-9, the J call TRBJ2-3; D may be TRBD2 (6 bases). Germline V gives CDR1 SEHNR, CDR2 FQNEAQ (reference sequence). This CDR3 is 16 amino acids long. V gave up 1 base and J gave up 4 bases, with 15 bases separating them. The CDR3 DNA follows: TGTGCCAGCAGCTTAGTAACCGTACTAGCTCCAGATACGCAGTATTTT. Translating gives CASSLVTVLAPDTQYF.

This chain uses TRBV27 with TRBJ2-7; TRBD2 aligns across 11 bases. The CDR3 is made up of 14 amino acids. Trimming took 7 bases from V and 3 from J; bases not matched to a gene: 5. Germline V CDR1 and CDR2: MNHEY, SMNVEV (reference sequence). The DNA for the CDR3 is TGTGCCAGCAAGGCTAGCGGGGGGTTCTACGAGCAGTACGTC. This codes for CASKASGGFYEQYV.

This clonotype was picked up a small number of times. The chain employs TRBV29-1 and TRBJ2-7; D may match TRBD1 or TRBD2 (7 bases each). Germline CDR1 is SQVTM and CDR2 is ANQGSEA. Deletions cut 8 bases from V and 1 base from J, with 18 bases between. The CDR3 is 14 amino acids. As DNA, the CDR3 is TGCAGCATTGGTCAGGGGGGGAGATCCTACGAGCAGTACTTC. Its translation: CSIGQGGRSYEQYF.

This rearrangement joins TRBV5-6 to TRBJ2-7, with 10 bases lining up with TRBD1. Germline assignment: CDR1 SGHDT and CDR2 YYEEEE. CDR3 length: 15 residues. The V gene end was trimmed by 3 bases and the J gene end by 6 bases; junction bases not matched to a gene: 9. The CDR3 bases are TGTGCCAGCAGCTCGATCGGGACAGGGGCCCTCGAGCAGTACTTC. The encoded protein is CASSSIGTGALEQYF.

This clonotype was seen more than once but under ten times. The chain combines TRBV7-9 with TRBJ1-2; D unresolved. The ends were cut back, 11 bases at V and 0 bases at J, with 7 bases in the middle. Germline V lookup: CDR1 SEHNR, CDR2 FQNEAQ (reference sequence). The CDR3 length is 11 residues. The chain's CDR3 is CAGHSNYGYTF. Written as DNA, the CDR3 is TGTGCCGGGCACTCTAACTATGGCTACACCTTC.